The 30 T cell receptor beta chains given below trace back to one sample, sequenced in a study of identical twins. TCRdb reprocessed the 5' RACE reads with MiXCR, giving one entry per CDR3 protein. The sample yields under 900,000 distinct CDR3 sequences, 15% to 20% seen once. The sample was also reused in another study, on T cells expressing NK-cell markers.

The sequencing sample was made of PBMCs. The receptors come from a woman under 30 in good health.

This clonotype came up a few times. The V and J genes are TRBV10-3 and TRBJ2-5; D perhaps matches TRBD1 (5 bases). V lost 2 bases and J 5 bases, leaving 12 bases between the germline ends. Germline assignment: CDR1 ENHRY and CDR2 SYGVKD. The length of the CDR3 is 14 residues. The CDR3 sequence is CAISEDRFMETQYF. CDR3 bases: TGTGCCATCAGTGAGGACAGATTCATGGAGACCCAGTACTTC.

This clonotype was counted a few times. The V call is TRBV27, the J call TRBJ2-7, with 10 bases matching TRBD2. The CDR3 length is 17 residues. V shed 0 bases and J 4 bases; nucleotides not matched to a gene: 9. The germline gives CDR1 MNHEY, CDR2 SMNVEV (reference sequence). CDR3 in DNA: TGTGCCAGCAGTTTATCAGTTCGGGGTAGCGGGGGGTACGAGCAGTACTTC. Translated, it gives CASSLSVRGSGGYEQYF.

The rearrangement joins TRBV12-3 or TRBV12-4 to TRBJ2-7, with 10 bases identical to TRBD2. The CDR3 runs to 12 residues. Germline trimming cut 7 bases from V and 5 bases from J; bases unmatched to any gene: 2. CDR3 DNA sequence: TGTGCCAGCACTAGCGGGGGAAACGAGCAGTACTTC. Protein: CASTSGGNEQYF.

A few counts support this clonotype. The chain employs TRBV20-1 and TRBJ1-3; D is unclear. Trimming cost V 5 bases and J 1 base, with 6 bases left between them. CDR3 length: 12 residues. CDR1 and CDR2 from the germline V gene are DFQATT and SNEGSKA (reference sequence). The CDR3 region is CSAQESGNTIYF. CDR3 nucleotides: TGCAGTGCTCAAGAATCTGGAAACACCATATATTTT.

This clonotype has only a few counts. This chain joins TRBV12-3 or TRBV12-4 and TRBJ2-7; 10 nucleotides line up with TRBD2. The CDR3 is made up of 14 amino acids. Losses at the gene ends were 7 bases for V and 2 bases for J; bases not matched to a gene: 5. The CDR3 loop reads CASKIAGGPYEQYF. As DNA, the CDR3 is TGTGCCAGCAAGATAGCGGGAGGACCCTACGAGCAGTACTTC.

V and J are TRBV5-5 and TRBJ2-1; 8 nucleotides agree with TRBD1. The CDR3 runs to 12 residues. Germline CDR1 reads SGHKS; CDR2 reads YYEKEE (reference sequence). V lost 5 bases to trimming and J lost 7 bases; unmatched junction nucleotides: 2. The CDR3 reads CASSRDRNEQFF. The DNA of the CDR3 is TGTGCCAGCAGTCGGGACAGGAATGAGCAGTTCTTC. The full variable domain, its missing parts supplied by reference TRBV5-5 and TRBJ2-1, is DAGVTQSPTHLIKTRGQQVTLRCSPISGHKSVSWYQQVLGQGPQFIFQYYEKEERGRGNFPDRFSARQFPNYSSELNVNALLLGDSALYLCASSRDRNEQFFGPGTRLTVL.

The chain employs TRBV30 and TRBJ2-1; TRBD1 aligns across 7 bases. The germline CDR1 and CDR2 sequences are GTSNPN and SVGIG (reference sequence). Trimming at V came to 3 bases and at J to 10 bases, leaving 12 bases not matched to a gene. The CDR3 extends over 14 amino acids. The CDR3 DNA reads TGTGCCTGGAGCCCGATGACAGGGATAGGGGAGCAGTTCTTC. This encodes CAWSPMTGIGEQFF.

As DNA, the CDR3 is TGTGCCAGCAGCGCCCAAGACTATTTGTATGAGCAGTTCTTC. Amino acid sequence: CASSAQDYLYEQFF. This rearrangement joins TRBV9 to TRBJ2-1; weak D call: TRBD2 (5 bases). Germline CDR1 and CDR2: SGDLS and YYNGEE. Between the trimmed V and J ends, which lost 3 bases and 8 bases, there was a span of 15 bases. This CDR3 spans 14 amino acids.

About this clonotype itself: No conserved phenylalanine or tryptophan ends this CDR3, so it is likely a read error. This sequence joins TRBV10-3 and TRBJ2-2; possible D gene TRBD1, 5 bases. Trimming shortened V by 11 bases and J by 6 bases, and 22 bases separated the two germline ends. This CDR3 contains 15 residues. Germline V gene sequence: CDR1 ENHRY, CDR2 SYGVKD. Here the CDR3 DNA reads TGTGCCGCCGGATCCAACAGGTTAATGGCCGGGGAGCTGTTTCTT. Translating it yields CAAGSNRLMAGELFL.

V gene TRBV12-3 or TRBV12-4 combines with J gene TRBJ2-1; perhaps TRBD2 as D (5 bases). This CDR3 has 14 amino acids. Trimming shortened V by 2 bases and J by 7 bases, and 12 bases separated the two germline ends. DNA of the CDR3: TGTGCCAGCAGTTTAACTAGGGTCATGAATGAGCAGTTCTTC. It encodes CASSLTRVMNEQFF.

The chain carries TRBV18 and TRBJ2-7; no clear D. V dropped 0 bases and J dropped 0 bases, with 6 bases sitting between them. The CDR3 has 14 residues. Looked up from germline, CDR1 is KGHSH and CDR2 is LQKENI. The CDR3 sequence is CASSPPGFSYEQYF. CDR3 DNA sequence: TGTGCCAGCTCACCACCGGGATTCTCCTACGAGCAGTACTTC. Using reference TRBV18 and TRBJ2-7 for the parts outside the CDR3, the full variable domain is NAGVMQNPRHLVRRRGQEARLRCSPMKGHSHVYWYRQLPEEGLKFMVYLQKENIIDESGMPKERFSAEFPKEGPSILRIQQVVRGDSAAYFCASSPPGFSYEQYFGPGTRLTVT.

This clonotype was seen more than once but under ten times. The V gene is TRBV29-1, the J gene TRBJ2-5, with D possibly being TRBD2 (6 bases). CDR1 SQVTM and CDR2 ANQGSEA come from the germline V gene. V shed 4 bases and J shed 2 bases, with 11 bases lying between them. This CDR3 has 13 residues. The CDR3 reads CSVGETRQETQYF. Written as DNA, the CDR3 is TGCAGCGTTGGCGAGACTAGACAAGAGACCCAGTACTTC.

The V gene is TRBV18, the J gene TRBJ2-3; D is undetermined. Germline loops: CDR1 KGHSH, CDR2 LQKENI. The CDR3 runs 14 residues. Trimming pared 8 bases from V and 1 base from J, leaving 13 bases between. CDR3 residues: CASEEQERTDTQYF. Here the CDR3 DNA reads TGTGCCAGCGAAGAGCAGGAGCGCACAGATACGCAGTATTTT.

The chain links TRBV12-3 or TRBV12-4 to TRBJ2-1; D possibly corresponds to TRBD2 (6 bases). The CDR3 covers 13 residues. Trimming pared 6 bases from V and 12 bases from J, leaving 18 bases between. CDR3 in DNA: TGTGCCAGCAGCCTCGGAAACTGGGGAGGGCAGTTCTTC. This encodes CASSLGNWGGQFF.

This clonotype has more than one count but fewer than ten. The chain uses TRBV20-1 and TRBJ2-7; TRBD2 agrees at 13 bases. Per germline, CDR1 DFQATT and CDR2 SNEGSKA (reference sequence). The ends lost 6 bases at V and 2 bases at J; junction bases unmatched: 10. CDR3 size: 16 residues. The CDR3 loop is CSATGLAGATPYEQYF. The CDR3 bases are TGCAGTGCCACCGGACTAGCGGGAGCGACTCCCTACGAGCAGTACTTC.

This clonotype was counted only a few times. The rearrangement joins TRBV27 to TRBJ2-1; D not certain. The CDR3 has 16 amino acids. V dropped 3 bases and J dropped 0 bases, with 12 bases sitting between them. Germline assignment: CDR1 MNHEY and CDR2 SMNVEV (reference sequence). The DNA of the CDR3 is TGTGCCAGCAGTTTGGTGAGAGGAAGCTCCTACAATGAGCAGTTCTTC. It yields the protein CASSLVRGSSYNEQFF.

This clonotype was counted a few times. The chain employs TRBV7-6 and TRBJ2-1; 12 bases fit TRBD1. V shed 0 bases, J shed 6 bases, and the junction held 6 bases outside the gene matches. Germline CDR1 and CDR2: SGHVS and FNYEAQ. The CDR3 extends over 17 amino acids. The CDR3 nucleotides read TGTGCCAGCAGCTTAGCACCCGGGACAGGGGGCCCCAATGAGCAGTTCTTC. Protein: CASSLAPGTGGPNEQFF.

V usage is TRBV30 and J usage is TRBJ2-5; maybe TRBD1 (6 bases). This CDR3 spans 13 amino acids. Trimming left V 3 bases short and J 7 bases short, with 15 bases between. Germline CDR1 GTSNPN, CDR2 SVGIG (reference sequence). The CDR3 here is CAWSSGTSGTQYF. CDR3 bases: TGTGCCTGGAGCTCCGGGACATCAGGGACCCAGTACTTC.

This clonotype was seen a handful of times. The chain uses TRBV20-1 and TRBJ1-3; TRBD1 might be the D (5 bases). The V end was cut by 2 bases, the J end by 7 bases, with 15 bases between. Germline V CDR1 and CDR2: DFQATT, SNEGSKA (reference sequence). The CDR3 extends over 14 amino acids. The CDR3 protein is CSARSGGDRNTIYF. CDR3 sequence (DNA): TGCAGTGCTAGATCGGGGGGGGATAGGAACACCATATATTTT.

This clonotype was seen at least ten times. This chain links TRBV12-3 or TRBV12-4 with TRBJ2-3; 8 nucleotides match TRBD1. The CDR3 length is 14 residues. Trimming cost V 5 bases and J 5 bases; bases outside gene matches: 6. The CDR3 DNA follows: TGTGCCAGCAGTACGGACAGGGACATAGATACGCAGTATTTT. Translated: CASSTDRDIDTQYF.

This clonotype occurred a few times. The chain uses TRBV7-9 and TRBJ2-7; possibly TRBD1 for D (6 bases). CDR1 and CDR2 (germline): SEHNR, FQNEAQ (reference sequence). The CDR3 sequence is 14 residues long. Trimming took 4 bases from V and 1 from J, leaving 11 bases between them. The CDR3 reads CASSYTGRSYEQYF. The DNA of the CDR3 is TGTGCCAGCAGCTATACAGGGCGATCCTACGAGCAGTACTTC.

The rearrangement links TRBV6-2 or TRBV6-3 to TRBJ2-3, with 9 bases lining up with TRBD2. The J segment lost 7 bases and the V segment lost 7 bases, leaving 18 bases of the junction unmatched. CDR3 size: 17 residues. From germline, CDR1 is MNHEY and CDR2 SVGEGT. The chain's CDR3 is CASTNGAAGGPMYTQYF. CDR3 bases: TGTGCCAGCACCAATGGGGCCGCGGGGGGGCCCATGTATACGCAGTATTTT.

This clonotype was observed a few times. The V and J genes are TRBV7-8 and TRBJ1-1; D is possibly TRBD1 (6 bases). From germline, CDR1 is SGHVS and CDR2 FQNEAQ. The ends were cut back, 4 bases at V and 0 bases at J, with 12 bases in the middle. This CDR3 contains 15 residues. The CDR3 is CASSWTARVNTEAFF. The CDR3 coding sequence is TGTGCCAGCAGCTGGACAGCTCGGGTGAACACTGAAGCTTTCTTT.

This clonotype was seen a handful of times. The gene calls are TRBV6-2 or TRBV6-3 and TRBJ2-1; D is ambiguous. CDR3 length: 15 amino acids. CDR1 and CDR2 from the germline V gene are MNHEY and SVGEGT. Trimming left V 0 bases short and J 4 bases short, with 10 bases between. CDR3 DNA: TGTGCCAGCAGTTACTCTGAGCCGATTTACAATGAGCAGTTCTTC. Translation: CASSYSEPIYNEQFF.

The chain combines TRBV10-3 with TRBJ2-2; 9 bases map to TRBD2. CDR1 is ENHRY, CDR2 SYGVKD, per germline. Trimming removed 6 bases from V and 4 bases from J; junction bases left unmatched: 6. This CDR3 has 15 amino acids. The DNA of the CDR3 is TGTGCCATCAGGGAGACTAGCGGAGGCACCGGGGAGCTGTTTTTT. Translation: CAIRETSGGTGELFF.

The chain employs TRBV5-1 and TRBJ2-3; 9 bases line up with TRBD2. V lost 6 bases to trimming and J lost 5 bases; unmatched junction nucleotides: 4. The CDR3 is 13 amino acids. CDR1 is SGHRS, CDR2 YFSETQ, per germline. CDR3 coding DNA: TGCGCCAGCAATAGCGGGAGTGAAGATACGCAGTATTTT. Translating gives CASNSGSEDTQYF.

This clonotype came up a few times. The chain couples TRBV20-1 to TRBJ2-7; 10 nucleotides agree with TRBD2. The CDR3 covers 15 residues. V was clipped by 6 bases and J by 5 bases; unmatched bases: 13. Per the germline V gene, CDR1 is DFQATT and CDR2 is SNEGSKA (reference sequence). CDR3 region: CSAYSGTSVRNEQYF. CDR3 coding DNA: TGCAGTGCGTACTCCGGGACTAGCGTTAGGAACGAGCAGTACTTC.

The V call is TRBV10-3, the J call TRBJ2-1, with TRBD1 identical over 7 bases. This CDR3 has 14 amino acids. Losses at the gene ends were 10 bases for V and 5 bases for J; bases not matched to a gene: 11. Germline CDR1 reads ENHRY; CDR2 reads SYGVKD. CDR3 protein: CATHFSGGNNEQFF. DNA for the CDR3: TGTGCCACTCACTTCTCAGGGGGAAACAATGAGCAGTTCTTC.

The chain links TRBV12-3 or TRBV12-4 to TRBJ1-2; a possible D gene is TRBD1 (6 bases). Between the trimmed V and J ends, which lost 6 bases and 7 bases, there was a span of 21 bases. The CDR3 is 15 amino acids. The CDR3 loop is CASSPQGKWQRGYTF. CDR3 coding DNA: TGTGCCAGCAGCCCCCAGGGGAAATGGCAACGTGGCTACACCTTC.

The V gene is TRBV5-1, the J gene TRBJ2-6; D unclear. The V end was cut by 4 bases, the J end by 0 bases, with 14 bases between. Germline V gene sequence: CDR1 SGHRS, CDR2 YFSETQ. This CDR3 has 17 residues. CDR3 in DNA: TGCGCCAGCAGCCCCATTATCGTGGGCTCTGGGGCCAACGTCCTGACTTTC. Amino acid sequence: CASSPIIVGSGANVLTF.